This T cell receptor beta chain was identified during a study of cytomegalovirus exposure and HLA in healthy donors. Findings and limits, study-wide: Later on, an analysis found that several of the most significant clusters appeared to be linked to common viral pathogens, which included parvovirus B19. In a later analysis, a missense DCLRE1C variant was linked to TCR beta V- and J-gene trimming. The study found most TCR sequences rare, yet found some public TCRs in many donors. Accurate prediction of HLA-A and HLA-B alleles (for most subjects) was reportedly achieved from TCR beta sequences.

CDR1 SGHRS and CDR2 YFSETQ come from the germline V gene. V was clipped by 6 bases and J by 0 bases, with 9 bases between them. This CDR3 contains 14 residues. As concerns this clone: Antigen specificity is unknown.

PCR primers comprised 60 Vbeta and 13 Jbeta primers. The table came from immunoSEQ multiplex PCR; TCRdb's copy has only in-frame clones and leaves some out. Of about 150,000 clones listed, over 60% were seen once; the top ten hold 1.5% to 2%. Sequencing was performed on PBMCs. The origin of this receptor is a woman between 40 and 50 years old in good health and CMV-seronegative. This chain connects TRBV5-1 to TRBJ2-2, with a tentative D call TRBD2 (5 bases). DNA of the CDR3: TGCGCCAGCACCCAGCGGACGAACACCGGGGAGCTGTTTTTT. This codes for CASTQRTNTGELFF. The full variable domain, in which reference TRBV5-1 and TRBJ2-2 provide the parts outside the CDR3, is KAGVTQTPRYLIKTRGQQVTLSCSPISGHRSVSWYQQTPGQGLQFLFEYFSETQRNKGNFPGRFSGRQFSNSRSEMNVSTLELGDSALYLCASTQRTNTGELFFGEGSRLTVL.